These T cell receptor beta chains were read from a single sample in a study of blood T cell repertoires in COVID-19. Generated by immunoSEQ multiplex PCR, the TCRdb table keeps only in-frame clones and is missing some. The table has 150,000 or so clones, roughly 80% seen once. Material: PBMCs or T cells enriched from blood (not recorded which). The receptors stem from a man aged 50-59 years who had recovered from COVID-19. Each CDR3 is given with its conserved first and last residue. D genes are given only for firm matches. Clone size is given for some rows only: seen once, a few or many times, or a class if the clone is expanded.

clone size,V gene,D gene,J gene,CDR3 length,CDR3 protein,CDR3 DNA
NA,TRBV7-2,NA,TRBJ2-7,13,CASSLKAGSEQYF,TGTGCCAGCAGCTTAAAGGCGGGGAGCGAGCAGTACTTC
few,TRBV7-2,NA,TRBJ2-3,13,CASSFLSTDTQYF,TGTGCCAGCAGCTTTCTTAGCACAGATACGCAGTATTTT
NA,TRBV5-1,NA,TRBJ1-3,15,CASSLDGYSGNTIYF,TGCGCCAGCAGTTTGGACGGTTACTCTGGAAACACCATATATTTT
NA,TRBV5-1,TRBD1,TRBJ2-7,14,CASSFTGGNYEQYF,TGCGCCAGCAGCTTCACAGGGGGGAACTACGAGCAGTACTTC
NA,TRBV11-2,NA,TRBJ2-7,16,CASSLGSSRSSYEQYF,TGTGCCAGCAGCTTAGGCTCTAGCAGGAGCTCCTACGAGCAGTACTTC
NA,TRBV5-4,NA,TRBJ2-1,14,CASSYAGPYNEQFF,TGTGCCAGCAGCTACGCGGGACCCTACAATGAGCAGTTCTTC
NA,TRBV7-8,NA,TRBJ1-1,12,CASSPQGTEAFF,TGTGCCAGCAGCCCGCAGGGCACTGAAGCTTTCTTT
NA,TRBV11-2,TRBD1,TRBJ1-1,13,CASSFTGVPEAFF,TGTGCCAGCAGCTTTACAGGGGTTCCTGAAGCTTTCTTT
NA,TRBV5-4,NA,TRBJ1-1,14,CASSPFGGNTEAFF,TGTGCCAGCAGTCCCTTTGGAGGGAACACTGAAGCTTTCTTT
NA,TRBV20-1,NA,TRBJ2-7,16,CSASPGRQHFNYEQYF,TGCAGTGCTAGTCCTGGAAGACAGCATTTCAACTACGAGCAGTACTTC
NA,TRBV5-4,NA,TRBJ2-3,17,CASSPLQGGGRTDTQYF,TGTGCCAGCAGCCCCCTTCAGGGGGGCGGGCGCACAGATACGCAGTATTTT
NA,TRBV14,TRBD2,TRBJ2-7,17,CASSQPTSGVSSYEQYF,TGTGCCAGCAGCCAACCCACTAGCGGGGTAAGCTCCTACGAGCAGTACTTC
NA,TRBV29-1,TRBD1,TRBJ1-2,14,CSVEDWTGGNGYTF,TGCAGCGTTGAAGATTGGACAGGGGGCAATGGCTACACCTTC
NA,TRBV4-3,NA,TRBJ1-2,15,CASSQDALRSYGYTF,TGCGCCAGCAGCCAAGATGCGCTCAGGTCCTATGGCTACACCTTC
NA,TRBV18,NA,TRBJ2-2,16,CASSPVVLANTGELFF,TGTGCCAGCTCACCAGTCGTCCTAGCCAACACCGGGGAGCTGTTTTTT
NA,TRBV7-8,TRBD1,TRBJ1-4,15,CASSLMGQTNEKLFF,TGTGCCAGCAGCTTAATGGGACAGACAAATGAAAAACTGTTTTTT
NA,TRBV28,NA,TRBJ1-5,14,CASRSGIQNQPQHF,TGTGCCAGCAGGTCGGGGATTCAGAATCAGCCCCAGCATTTT